These 22 T cell receptor beta chains were all obtained from the same sample, sequenced in a study of blood T cells in healthy people across ages. The authors ran a second PCR of about 6 to 11 cycles using a sample-barcoded 5' primer and a J-beta primer mix. Via MiXCR, TCRdb re-called the 5' RACE reads, giving one row per CDR3 protein. The sample gives some 920,000 distinct CDR3 sequences, 51% of which show up once; about a fifth is in the top ten. The sequenced sample was blood. Every receptor here comes from a woman aged 60-75 years in good health.

Comment on this clonotype: A junction boundary mismatches the germline segment, possibly from a read error. V gene TRBV2 combines with J gene TRBJ2-2; no firm D call. Germline CDR1 and CDR2: SNHLY and FYNNEI. The CDR3 has 15 amino acids. DNA for the CDR3: TGTGCCAGCAGCGAAGGCCAAGAGAACACCGGGGAGCTGTTTTTT. Translation: CASSEGQENTGELFF.

The CDR3 DNA sequence: TGTGCCAGCAGCTTCCTCGGACAGGCAGATACGCAGTATTTT. Translated, it gives CASSFLGQADTQYF. The gene calls are TRBV7-6 and TRBJ2-3; 7 bases line up with TRBD1. Trimming took 3 bases from V and 4 from J; bases not matched to a gene: 4. CDR1 is SGHVS, CDR2 FNYEAQ, per germline. The CDR3 has 14 residues.

The V call is TRBV3-1, the J call TRBJ2-1; the D gene is possibly TRBD2 (7 bases). Germline CDR1 and CDR2: LGHDT and YNNKEL (reference sequence). The CDR3 has 14 residues. CDR3 amino acids: CVASNLKGGGEQFF. CDR3 DNA: TGTGTCGCAAGCAACCTCAAGGGGGGGGGCGAGCAGTTCTTC.

This chain joins TRBV6-1 and TRBJ2-1; D is unclear. Germline loops: CDR1 MNHNS, CDR2 SASEGT. The V end was cut by 6 bases, the J end by 7 bases, with 25 bases between. This CDR3 is built from 17 residues. As DNA, the CDR3 is TGTGCCAGCAGCCCAAAGCTCGGTGGTCCGGGTAGGAATGAGCAGTTCTTC. Translated, it gives CASSPKLGGPGRNEQFF.

The J gene is TRBJ2-7, the V gene TRBV6-6; D uncertain. The CDR3 contains 12 residues. V was cut by 7 bases and J by 4 bases, with 11 bases left in between. Per germline, CDR1 MNHNY and CDR2 SVGAGI (reference sequence). The CDR3 region has the DNA TGTGCCAGCACCAACTGGTATTACGAGCAGTACTTC. Translating it yields CASTNWYYEQYF.

This clonotype was counted only a few times. This rearrangement joins TRBV29-1 to TRBJ2-1; D is unresolved. Trimming shortened V by 1 base and J by 0 bases, and 10 bases separated the two germline ends. The CDR3 runs 15 residues. Germline lookup yields CDR1 SQVTM and CDR2 ANQGSEA. The CDR3 here is CSVEGWTRSYNEQFF. Here the CDR3 DNA reads TGCAGCGTTGAAGGGTGGACCCGCTCCTACAATGAGCAGTTCTTC.

The rearrangement uses TRBV2 and TRBJ1-1; D not certain. Trimming cost V 6 bases and J 0 bases, with 14 bases left between them. The CDR3 spans 15 residues. Germline-derived CDR1 and CDR2 are SNHLY and FYNNEI. CDR3 DNA: TGTGCCAGCAGGACTAGCGGTTCCATGAACACTGAAGCTTTCTTT. This encodes CASRTSGSMNTEAFF. Looking up the rest from reference TRBV2 and TRBJ1-1 gives the full variable domain: EPEVTQTPSHQVTQMGQEVILRCVPISNHLYFYWYRQILGQKVEFLVSFYNNEISEKSEIFDDQFSVERPDGSNFTLKIRSTKLEDSAMYFCASRTSGSMNTEAFFGQGTRLTVV.

The rearrangement links TRBV28 to TRBJ1-2; D gene ambiguous. The V gene lost 5 bases and the J gene lost 6 bases, with 7 bases spanning the gap. The germline gives CDR1 MDHEN, CDR2 SYDVKM. There are 11 residues in the CDR3. The chain's CDR3 is CASSINNGYTF. The DNA of the CDR3 is TGTGCCAGCAGTATTAATAATGGCTACACCTTC.

This clonotype was counted a few times. The V call is TRBV7-2, the J call TRBJ2-7; D gene ambiguous. Trimming took 2 bases from V and 3 from J, leaving 14 bases between them. The CDR3 is made up of 15 amino acids. The germline V gene encodes CDR1 SGHTA and CDR2 FQGNSA. The CDR3 DNA sequence: TGTGCCAGCAGCTTAAACCGACTCGCAAGCTACGAGCAGTACTTC. It codes for CASSLNRLASYEQYF. Looking up the rest from reference TRBV7-2 and TRBJ2-7 gives the full variable domain: GAGVSQSPSNKVTEKGKDVELRCDPISGHTALYWYRQSLGQGLEFLIYFQGNSAPDKSGLPSDRFSAERTGGSVSTLTIQRTQQEDSAVYLCASSLNRLASYEQYFGPGTRLTVT.

The V call is TRBV4-2, the J call TRBJ2-3; D ambiguous. There are 14 residues in the CDR3. Trimming left V 1 base short and J 2 bases short, with 7 bases between. The germline gives CDR1 LGHNA, CDR2 YNFKEQ. CDR3 in DNA: TGTGCCAGCAGCCAAGTAGCAGTCACAGATACGCAGTATTTT. Encoded protein: CASSQVAVTDTQYF.

This clonotype was seen more than once but under ten times. The chain couples TRBV6-2 or TRBV6-3 to TRBJ2-1; no clear D gene. Germline CDR1 is MNHEY and CDR2 is SVGEGT. V was cut by 5 bases and J by 7 bases, with 12 bases left in between. The CDR3 loop spans 13 amino acids. For the CDR3, the DNA is TGTGCCAGCAGTCCCCCAAAATTAAATGAGCAGTTCTTC. Translation: CASSPPKLNEQFF.

As to this clonotype: Relative to the germline gene, one junction end is altered; a read error may explain this. V is TRBV6-6 and J is TRBJ1-2; a weak D match, TRBD1 (5 bases). This CDR3 is built from 12 residues. Germline values: CDR1 MNHNY, CDR2 SVGAGI (reference sequence). The CDR3 sequence is CASSPGTVGYTF. CDR3 in DNA: TGTGCCAGCAGTCCCGGGACGGTTGGCTATACCTTC.

Turning to this clonotype: Germline is not matched at one junction end, which may reflect a read error. This chain joins TRBV11-2 and TRBJ2-7; D is tentatively TRBD1 or TRBD2 (7 bases each). This CDR3 has 15 residues. CDR1 SGHAT and CDR2 FQNNGV come from the germline V gene. This chain's CDR3 is CANSLGAGQSYEQYF. DNA for the CDR3: TGTGCCAACAGCTTAGGAGCGGGACAGAGCTACGAGCAGTACTTC. The full variable domain, in which reference TRBV11-2 and TRBJ2-7 provide the parts outside the CDR3, is EAGVAQSPRYKIIEKRQSVAFWCNPISGHATLYWYQQILGQGPKLLIQFQNNGVVDDSQLPKDRFSAERLKGVDSTLKIQPAKLEDSAVYLCANSLGAGQSYEQYFGPGTRLTVT.

This clonotype appeared a single time. The J gene is TRBJ2-4, the V gene TRBV12-3 or TRBV12-4, with TRBD2 matching over 12 bases. The V gene end was trimmed by 6 bases and the J gene end by 9 bases; junction bases not matched to a gene: 6. This CDR3 has 14 residues. The CDR3 sequence is CASRPTSGSGIQYF. In nucleotides, the CDR3 is TGTGCCAGCAGACCGACTAGCGGGAGTGGCATTCAGTACTTC.

This chain links TRBV10-3 with TRBJ1-2; perhaps TRBD1 as D (6 bases). The V gene's germline CDR1 is ENHRY and CDR2 SYGVKD. This CDR3 has 13 residues. V shed 8 bases and J shed 4 bases, with 14 bases lying between them. The CDR3 spells CAIGGAGGYGYTF. CDR3 sequence (DNA): TGTGCCATCGGGGGGGCGGGCGGCTATGGCTACACCTTC.

This chain links TRBV6-5 with TRBJ2-1, with D perhaps matching TRBD2 (6 bases). The CDR3 length is 13 residues. V lost 2 bases, J lost 9 bases, and 11 bases lay in between. CDR1 MNHEY and CDR2 SVGAGI come from the germline V gene. CDR3 region: CASSYGGRSEQFF. The DNA of the CDR3 is TGTGCCAGCAGTTACGGGGGGAGGTCTGAGCAGTTCTTC.

The chain has TRBV12-3 or TRBV12-4 and TRBJ2-1; 10 positions match TRBD1. V lost 3 bases, J lost 9 bases, and 5 bases stayed unmatched. CDR3 length: 14 amino acids. CDR3 DNA sequence: TGTGCCAGCAGTTTTTCGGGACAGGGGTCTGAGCAGTTCTTC. Its translation: CASSFSGQGSEQFF.

On this clonotype itself: One end of the junction is discordant with germline, which a read error may explain. V and J are TRBV12-3 or TRBV12-4 and TRBJ2-4; D is perhaps TRBD1 or TRBD2 (5 bases each). This CDR3 spans 11 amino acids. The CDR3 DNA follows: TGTGTCAGCTCCCAGGGCAGGGAGCAGTACTTC. It is translated as CVSSQGREQYF.

Regarding this clonotype: The junction shows a germline mismatch at one end, possibly a read error. This chain joins TRBV12-3 or TRBV12-4 and TRBJ2-5, with TRBD2 matching over 14 bases. The CDR3 is 16 residues long. The CDR3 is CASGLQRGLAGVEQYF. The CDR3 DNA reads as TGTGCCAGCGGTTTACAACGGGGACTAGCGGGAGTTGAGCAGTACTTC.

Only a few counts were recorded for this clonotype. This chain joins TRBV28 and TRBJ2-3; 11 bases agree with TRBD1. The length of the CDR3 is 14 residues. Losses at the gene ends were 6 bases for V and 6 bases for J; bases not matched to a gene: 5. Germline loops: CDR1 MDHEN, CDR2 SYDVKM. CDR3 bases: TGTGCCAGCAGCCACGGACAGGGGGCTGATACGCAGTATTTT. It translates to CASSHGQGADTQYF.

The V call is TRBV15, the J call TRBJ2-3; 10 nucleotides line up with TRBD1. Germline V gene sequence: CDR1 LNHNV, CDR2 YYDKDF (reference sequence). This CDR3 is 14 amino acids long. V lost 3 bases and J lost 7; bases outside the gene matches: 4. The CDR3 protein is CATSRDRGANTQYF. The CDR3 DNA sequence: TGTGCCACCAGCAGGGACAGGGGGGCAAATACGCAGTATTTT.

The chain combines TRBV12-3 or TRBV12-4 with TRBJ2-1; TRBD2 is a possible D gene (5 bases). The CDR3 consists of 11 residues. Trimming left V 3 bases short and J 10 bases short, with 7 bases between. The CDR3 sequence is CASSFSGEQFF. The DNA of the CDR3 is TGTGCCAGCAGTTTTTCGGGAGAGCAGTTCTTC.